Below are 26 T cell receptor beta chains sequenced from a single sample in a study of blood T cells in healthy people across ages. With a J-beta primer mix and a sample-barcoded 5' primer, a second PCR ran roughly 6 to 12 cycles. A single record per CDR3 protein comes from TCRdb applying MiXCR to the 5' RACE reads. The table lists some 1 million distinct CDR3 sequences, under 45% of them singletons, with approximately 19% in the top ten. The sequenced material came from blood. The receptor source for this set is an older woman in good health.

This chain joins TRBV29-1 and TRBJ2-5; TRBD1 matches 7 bases. CDR1 SQVTM and CDR2 ANQGSEA come from the germline V gene. The CDR3 is made up of 16 amino acids. J lost 2 bases, V lost 0 bases, and 9 bases had no gene match. The CDR3: CSVEDRTPGQQETQYF. The CDR3 bases are TGCAGCGTTGAAGATCGGACGCCGGGACAGCAAGAGACCCAGTACTTC.

The chain combines TRBV20-1 with TRBJ2-3, with D hard to call. From germline, CDR1 is DFQATT and CDR2 SNEGSKA (reference sequence). The V and J ends lost 5 bases and 3 bases respectively, with 6 bases between them. This CDR3 contains 11 residues. CDR3 residues: CSAEKTDTQYF. CDR3 nucleotide sequence: TGCAGTGCTGAGAAAACAGATACGCAGTATTTT.

The J gene is TRBJ2-5, the V gene TRBV20-1; D is unclear. Trimming removed 5 bases at V and 4 bases at J, with 2 bases between. Germline lookup yields CDR1 DFQATT and CDR2 SNEGSKA (reference sequence). This CDR3 is built from 9 residues. In DNA form, the CDR3 reads TGCAGTGCTTCAGAGACCCAGTACTTC. Its protein is CSASETQYF.

CDR3 DNA: TGTGCCAGCAGACCTACTAGCGGGAGGGGTTACGAGCAGTACTTC. It encodes CASRPTSGRGYEQYF. The chain links TRBV6-2 or TRBV6-3 to TRBJ2-7; 13 nucleotides align to TRBD2. This CDR3 contains 15 residues. Germline V CDR1 and CDR2: MNHEY, SVGEGT. V shed 6 bases, J shed 4 bases, and the junction held 6 bases outside the gene matches.

The count of this clonotype is one. With a much larger clone just one base away, this may be a read error. This sequence joins TRBV11-1 and TRBJ2-5; D gene ambiguous. Germline-derived CDR1 and CDR2 are SGHAT and FQDESV (reference sequence). V lost 5 bases, J lost 4 bases, and 14 bases lay in between. CDR3 length: 14 residues. The CDR3 nucleotides read TGTGCCAGCAGCGTAGGAACAACCGGAGAGACCCAGTACTTC. Its protein product is CASSVGTTGETQYF.

Turning to this clonotype: With a much larger clone just one base away, this may be a read error. The chain recombines TRBV10-1 with TRBJ2-5; D is perhaps TRBD1 or TRBD2 (5 bases each). Germline V gene sequence: CDR1 WNHNN, CDR2 SYGVQD (reference sequence). The germline V and J ends were trimmed by 6 bases and 7 bases, with 12 bases remaining between them. The CDR3 consists of 12 residues. The CDR3 DNA sequence: TGCGCCAGCAGGGGCAGGGCGGGGACCCAGTACTTC. It yields the protein CASRGRAGTQYF.

This clonotype was detected only a few times. The J gene is TRBJ2-5, the V gene TRBV28; 9 bases are a match to TRBD1. The J call could be wrong; TRBJ2-7 is a better fit for the DNA end. The CDR3 is made up of 15 amino acids. CDR1 is MDHEN and CDR2 is SYDVKM in the germline V gene. CDR3 DNA: TGTGCCAGCAGTCCCGGGACAGGGTCGGGCTACGAGCAGTACTTC. Translated, it gives CASSPGTGSGYEQYF.

The V and J genes are TRBV24-1 and TRBJ2-7; TRBD1 might be the D (6 bases). The CDR3 totals 14 residues. Germline-derived CDR1 and CDR2 are KGHDR and SFDVKD. The V and J ends lost 6 bases and 7 bases respectively, with 18 bases between them. CDR3 in amino acids: CATSFSGVHNEQYF. CDR3 DNA sequence: TGTGCCACCAGTTTTTCAGGGGTGCACAATGAGCAGTACTTC.

V usage is TRBV11-2 and J usage is TRBJ1-4; TRBD1 might be the D (5 bases). The length of the CDR3 is 13 residues. Germline loops: CDR1 SGHAT, CDR2 FQNNGV. With 5 bases removed from V and 8 bases from J, the gap between germline ends came to 12 bases. CDR3 sequence: CASSVVGGEKLFF. The CDR3 nucleotides are TGTGCCAGCAGCGTAGTCGGGGGAGAAAAACTGTTTTTT.

This clonotype has a count of ten or more. CDR3 sequence reads: CASRTTSGRVTDTQYF. CDR3 nucleotide sequence: TGTGCCAGCAGGACGACTAGCGGGAGGGTGACAGATACGCAGTATTTT. The rearrangement links TRBV27 to TRBJ2-3; TRBD2 matches 14 bases. The CDR3 consists of 16 residues. The V gene end was trimmed by 6 bases and the J gene end by 3 bases; junction bases not matched to a gene: 5. Germline V CDR1 and CDR2: MNHEY, SMNVEV (reference sequence).

Only a few counts were recorded for this clonotype. This chain joins TRBV5-4 and TRBJ2-6; D might be TRBD2 (5 bases). The length of the CDR3 is 15 residues. Germline loops: CDR1 SGHNT, CDR2 YYREEE (reference sequence). Trimming removed 4 bases from V and 0 bases from J, with 8 bases in between. CDR3 DNA: TGTGCCAGCAGCCTAACTAGCTCTGGGGCCAACGTCCTGACTTTC. Its protein is CASSLTSSGANVLTF.

This rearrangement joins TRBV4-1 to TRBJ2-7; TRBD2 matches at 8 bases. The trim removed 1 base at V and 3 bases at J, leaving 8 bases unmatched. The length of the CDR3 is 16 residues. Germline V gene lookup returns CDR1 MGHRA and CDR2 YSYEKL. The DNA of the CDR3 is TGCGCCAGCAGCCAAGCTCCAAGCGGGAGATTCTACGAGCAGTACTTC. It specifies CASSQAPSGRFYEQYF.

This clonotype was counted a single time. The rearrangement joins TRBV14 to TRBJ2-4; tentatively, D is TRBD2 (6 bases). The germline V and J ends were trimmed by 3 bases and 13 bases, with 25 bases remaining between them. Germline V lookup: CDR1 SGHDN, CDR2 FVKESK. The CDR3 contains 16 residues. Here the CDR3 DNA reads TGTGCCAGCAGCCATCTCCTCGGTCGGGGGATGGGGGAGCAGTACTTC. Amino acid sequence: CASSHLLGRGMGEQYF. Full variable domain (missing parts from reference TRBV14 and TRBJ2-4): EAGVTQFPSHSVIEKGQTVTLRCDPISGHDNLYWYRRVMGKEIKFLLHFVKESKQDESGMPNNRFLAERTGGTYSTLKVQPAELEDSGVYFCASSHLLGRGMGEQYFGAGTRLSVL.

A few counts support this clonotype. The rearrangement uses TRBV7-2 and TRBJ2-5; 10 nucleotides line up with TRBD2. The CDR3 consists of 16 residues. The J segment lost 5 bases and the V segment lost 1 base, leaving 7 bases of the junction unmatched. Germline V gene lookup returns CDR1 SGHTA and CDR2 FQGNSA. The CDR3 bases are TGTGCCAGCAGCTTAGTGGCTAGCGGGAGAGGGGAGACCCAGTACTTC. This sequence encodes CASSLVASGRGETQYF.

This chain uses TRBV28 with TRBJ2-7, with D perhaps matching TRBD2 (6 bases). The V end lost 6 bases, the J end lost 0 bases, and 18 bases lay between the germline ends. CDR3 length equals 16 residues. Germline CDR1 is MDHEN and CDR2 is SYDVKM. The CDR3 nucleotides are TGTGCCAGCAGCGACCGGAGCGGGCGTAGCTCCTACGAGCAGTACTTC. Protein: CASSDRSGRSSYEQYF.

This clonotype has a handful of counts. The chain recombines TRBV6-5 with TRBJ2-7, with 8 bases aligning to TRBD2. With V trimmed by 6 bases and J by 2 bases, 6 bases remained unmatched. Germline CDR1 and CDR2: MNHEY and SVGAGI. The CDR3 length is 14 residues. The DNA of the CDR3 is TGTGCCAGCAGGGGGACTAGATGGACCTACGAGCAGTACTTC. This sequence encodes CASRGTRWTYEQYF.

The chain is built from TRBV15 and TRBJ1-4; D not resolved. Germline-derived CDR1 and CDR2 are LNHNV and YYDKDF (reference sequence). This CDR3 is 11 amino acids long. Trimming pared 6 bases from V and 6 bases from J, leaving 5 bases between. CDR3 protein: CATSGDEKLFF. In DNA, the CDR3 is TGTGCCACCAGTGGGGATGAAAAACTGTTTTTT.

The CDR3, as DNA: TGTGCCAGCAGTGATTCTGGAGGTGGCTACACCTTC. Protein product: CASSDSGGGYTF. V and J are TRBV6-1 and TRBJ1-2; D uncertain. Deletions cut 3 bases from V and 7 bases from J, with 9 bases between. Looked up from germline, CDR1 is MNHNS and CDR2 is SASEGT. The length of the CDR3 is 12 residues.

V usage is TRBV20-1 and J usage is TRBJ2-7, with TRBD1 matching over 9 bases. The CDR3 covers 15 residues. CDR1 DFQATT and CDR2 SNEGSKA come from the germline V gene (reference sequence). V was pared by 3 bases and J by 5 bases, with 11 bases of the junction left unmatched. The CDR3 bases are TGCAGTGCTAGTAAGGAGGGACAGGGTAGGGACGAGCAGTACTTC. Its translation: CSASKEGQGRDEQYF.

The sample holds a few counts of this clonotype. This chain connects TRBV28 to TRBJ2-5; D remains unclear. Per the germline V gene, CDR1 is MDHEN and CDR2 is SYDVKM. V dropped 4 bases and J dropped 3 bases, with 9 bases sitting between them. CDR3 length equals 13 residues. The DNA of the CDR3 is TGTGCCAGCAGTTCACAGCCTGAAGAGACCCAGTACTTC. Translated: CASSSQPEETQYF.

The chain recombines TRBV5-1 with TRBJ2-7; D possibly matches TRBD1 or TRBD2 (6 bases each). CDR3 size: 16 residues. Germline CDR1 SGHRS, CDR2 YFSETQ. V lost 2 bases and J lost 3, with 18 bases in between. CDR3 residues: CASSFTYREDRYEQYF. Here the CDR3 DNA reads TGCGCCAGCAGCTTCACTTACAGGGAGGATCGCTACGAGCAGTACTTC.

The chain couples TRBV21-1 to TRBJ2-3; the D call of TRBD1 is as the table states it, not checked on the DNA. TRBV21-1 represents a pseudogene. The CDR3 loop spans 14 amino acids. The CDR3 DNA sequence: TGTGCCAGCAGGTATAGGGGCAGGCCAGATACGCAGTATTTT. This sequence encodes CASRYRGRPDTQYF.

The chain links TRBV27 to TRBJ2-7; TRBD2 agrees at 8 bases. The CDR3 consists of 13 residues. Germline CDR1 MNHEY, CDR2 SMNVEV (reference sequence). Trimming took 10 bases from V and 3 from J; bases not matched to a gene: 8. As DNA, the CDR3 is TGTGCCATTCCGGGACTAGAGGGCTACGAGCAGTACTTC. Its protein is CAIPGLEGYEQYF.

The chain uses TRBV25-1 and TRBJ1-2; D remains ambiguous. Germline V gene lookup returns CDR1 MGHDK and CDR2 SYGVNS. The CDR3 consists of 12 residues. V gave up 4 bases and J gave up 13 bases, with 16 bases separating them. The CDR3 here is CASSVSQLVLTF. As DNA, the CDR3 is TGTGCCAGCAGTGTATCTCAGCTAGTTCTCACCTTC.

This clonotype was observed a handful of times. V usage is TRBV6-6 and J usage is TRBJ2-5; 13 bases fit TRBD2. Germline V gene lookup returns CDR1 MNHNY and CDR2 SVGAGI (reference sequence). The CDR3 sequence is 15 residues long. V was pared by 6 bases and J by 2 bases, with 3 bases of the junction left unmatched. The chain's CDR3 is CASRRLAGGQETQYF. The CDR3 nucleotides read TGTGCCAGCAGAAGACTAGCGGGAGGTCAAGAGACCCAGTACTTC.

This clonotype has just a few counts. The CDR3 protein is CASSPDRRSGVDTQYF. The CDR3 DNA reads TGTGCCAGCAGTCCTGACAGGAGGTCTGGTGTTGATACGCAGTATTTT. V usage is TRBV2 and J usage is TRBJ2-3; the D gene is possibly TRBD1 (6 bases). The CDR3 is 16 residues long. Germline V gene data show CDR1 as SNHLY and CDR2 as FYNNEI. Trimming pared 5 bases from V and 6 bases from J, leaving 21 bases between. The complete variable domain, with remaining parts taken from reference TRBV2 and TRBJ2-3, reads EPEVTQTPSHQVTQMGQEVILRCVPISNHLYFYWYRQILGQKVEFLVSFYNNEISEKSEIFDDQFSVERPDGSNFTLKIRSTKLEDSAMYFCASSPDRRSGVDTQYFGPGTRLTVL.